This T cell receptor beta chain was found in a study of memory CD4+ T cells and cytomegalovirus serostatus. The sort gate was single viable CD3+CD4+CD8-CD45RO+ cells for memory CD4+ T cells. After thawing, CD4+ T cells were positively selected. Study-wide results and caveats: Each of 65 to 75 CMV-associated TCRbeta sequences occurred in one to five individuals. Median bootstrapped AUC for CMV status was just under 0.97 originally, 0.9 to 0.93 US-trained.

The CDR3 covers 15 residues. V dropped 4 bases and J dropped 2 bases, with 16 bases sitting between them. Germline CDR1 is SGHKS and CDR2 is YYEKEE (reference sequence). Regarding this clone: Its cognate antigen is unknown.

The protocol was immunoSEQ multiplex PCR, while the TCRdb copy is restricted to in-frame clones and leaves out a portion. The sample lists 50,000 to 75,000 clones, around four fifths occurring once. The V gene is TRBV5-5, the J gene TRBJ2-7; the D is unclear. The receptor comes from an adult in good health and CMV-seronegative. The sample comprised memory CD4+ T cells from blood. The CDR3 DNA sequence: TGTGCCAGCAGCCCGGAGTCCGGGCCTACCTACGAGCAGTACTTC. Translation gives CASSPESGPTYEQYF.